This is a list of T cell receptor beta chains from one sample in a study of vaccination effects on CD4 cells after COVID-19. Antigen specificity for these receptors is unknown. Profiled with immunoSEQ multiplex PCR; TCRdb holds only in-frame clones, not every one. The data hold under 40,000 clones, with 72% observed a single time. The sequences come from CD4+ T cells from PBMCs cultured with HCoV-229E spike peptides, collected after COVID-19 vaccination. The source is a human donor who received a COVID-19 vaccine. CDR3s leave out the opening cysteine and the closing phenylalanine or tryptophan. A D gene is named only where the DNA matches it firmly.

NA | 16 | TRBV19 | ASSFGAPAAGANYGYT
NA | 14 | TRBV25-1 | ASSEFWSSGANVLT
NA | 14 | TRBV5-1 | ASSLTSGGSYEKLF
NA | 13 | TRBV2 | ASSKTEPLAGELF
NA | 10 | TRBV7-9 | ASSSMGEKLF
TRBD1 | 14 | TRBV7-9 | ASSLEVTGAGNTIY
NA | 14 | TRBV19 | ASSTTWTVLNQPQH
TRBD1 | 16 | TRBV9 | ASSVTGGRVASGNTIY
TRBD1 | 13 | TRBV18 | ASSPQGAVYNEQF
NA | 15 | TRBV3-1/TRBV3-2 | ASSPAGVSSYNSPLH
NA | 12 | TRBV7-9 | ASSSTSVPETQY
NA | 12 | TRBV18 | ASSPRQNLEKLF
NA | 10 | TRBV3-1/TRBV3-2 | ASSHGFYEQY
TRBD1 | 12 | TRBV28 | ASSSGQGAQPQH
NA | 11 | TRBV7-2 | ASSLIGESWQF
TRBD1 | 13 | TRBV7-9 | ASSPIGQAYYEQY
NA | 9 | TRBV9 | ASSVAASLY
NA | 12 | TRBV6-4 | ASSTGNGYNEQF
NA | 13 | TRBV7-8 | ASSLGAANTGELF
NA | 12 | TRBV6-1 | ASSEGQYYNEQF
NA | 17 | TRBV5-1 | ASSLGGLALSGVAGELF
NA | 13 | TRBV6-5 | ASLPPGSTNYGYT
NA | 13 | TRBV10-2 | ASQSGPLSGRPQH
NA | 10 | TRBV2 | ASSGGNTEAF
NA | 13 | TRBV10-3 | AISPGQSNSYEQY
TRBD2 | 18 | TRBV7-8 | ASSPRLAAGGPISPDTQY
NA | 13 | TRBV10-1 | ASSESGQRTDTQY
NA | 12 | TRBV7-8 | ASSSASGVNEQF
NA | 13 | TRBV5-1 | ASSFDGGRGDEAF
TRBD1 | 12 | TRBV7-9 | ASTSDRGRAEAF
NA | 12 | TRBV7-2 | ASSLGAGGETQY
NA | 12 | TRBV2 | ASRSARGRVGYT
NA | 13 | TRBV7-9 | ASSFGAGLEETQY
NA | 11 | TRBV5-1 | ASSPDGFYGYT
TRBD1 | 12 | TRBV29-1 | SVYEDRGGDGYT
NA | 12 | TRBV6-2/TRBV6-3 | ASSYIGGGQPQH
TRBD2 | 11 | TRBV7-7 | ASSLASGGEQF
NA | 12 | TRBV27 | ASSLTDSSYEQY
TRBD2 | 17 | TRBV24-1 | ATSQTSGRFPRFMGELF
TRBD1 | 11 | TRBV29-1 | SVESGTGRQAF
TRBD2 | 14 | TRBV10-1 | ASSMGLAGGLNTQY
NA | 11 | TRBV2 | ASNGEIYQPQH
NA | 11 | TRBV9 | ASSVIGNTEAF
TRBD1 | 10 | TRBV29-1 | SVENRGTEAF
TRBD2 | 14 | TRBV10-3 | AISGGSGGFQETQY
NA | 12 | TRBV18 | ASVPVSGADTQY
TRBD2 | 12 | TRBV19 | ASRIGASGRQQY